This TCR beta chain was identified during a study of B cell selection in AIRE deficiency. Overall study results and limits: Healthy Tconv contained around two fifths of shared healthy Treg sequences; only TCRbeta sequenced. In TCRBV usage, CDR3 length and diversity, patient Tconv and Treg cells matched healthy donors. Shared Treg sequences had shorter CDR3s, biased toward rearrangements with few non-templated insertions.

The sorted conventional CD4 T cells were gated as CD4+CD127+. This CDR3 contains 17 residues. Per the germline V gene, CDR1 is LNHDA and CDR2 is SQIVND (reference sequence). As processed by the authors: Pooled conventional T cells gave about 1x10^5 patient and around 1.5x10^5 donor TCRbeta sequences. Libraries were prepared by immunoSEQ multiplex PCR; TCRdb keeps only in-frame clonotypes and omits some of them. V, J and clone size derive from that table, while D and trimming were established from the DNA sequence. The sample includes about 25,000 clones, approximately 96% of them seen just once. Points on this clone: Its antigen is unknown.

The origin of this receptor is a human donor with AIRE deficiency. This rearrangement joins TRBV19 to TRBJ2-5, with TRBD1 identical over 7 bases. The tail of the sequence fits TRBJ2-7 better, so the J call may be wrong. The specimen was conventional CD4+ T cells sorted from PBMCs. The DNA for the CDR3 is TGTGCCAGTAGTATACCCCCGACAGGGACGAAGTACTACGAGCAGTACTTC. Translating gives CASSIPPTGTKYYEQYF.